The clone carrying this TCR beta chain was detected only a few times. Its target is unknown. Each sample yielded at least 5.5 micrograms of PBMC total RNA. The CDR3 runs 14 residues. CDR1 and CDR2 from the germline V gene are DFQATT and SNEGSKA (reference sequence). The record originates from a study of blood T cells in healthy people across ages. Study-wide results and limits: Unsorted PBMCs prevented conclusive naive versus antigen-experienced comparison.

Primers used in a second PCR of about 7 to 12 cycles were a sample-barcoded 5' primer and a J-beta primer mix. TCRdb processed the 5' RACE reads anew with MiXCR; each CDR3 protein has one entry. In the table there are over 600,000 distinct CDR3 sequences, around 21% of which are singletons. The rearrangement links TRBV20-1 to TRBJ2-4, with D possibly matching TRBD1 (6 bases). The sequence was obtained from a man aged 65 to 85 in good health. Sequencing was performed on blood. Written as DNA, the CDR3 is TGCAGCACATCGGGACATATAGCCAAAAACATTCAGTACTTC. Translating gives CSTSGHIAKNIQYF.